This T cell receptor (beta chain) was recorded in a study of T cell responses to AZD1222 COVID-19 vaccine (dated by TCRdb to the early 2020s). About the study as a whole: TCR sequencing was performed for about 240 trial participants, of whom around 200 were given two doses of AZD1222 and approximately 25 were given two doses of MenACWY control vaccine. Trial participants were enrolled by age into subgroups of 18-55, 56-69 and 70-plus years, and around 150, 28 and 57 TCR-sequenced participants, respectively, were included in these subgroups. The research as a whole found: Because no samples from the day 14 peak response were available, repertoires could be characterized only after the peak T cell response. The whole spike protein was spanned by vaccine-associated CD4 TCRs, and dominant responses were seen in regions 160-218 and 743-854. After two AZD1222 doses, spike-specific TCR breadth and depth were significantly higher than at day 0 and than in MenACWY recipients. Conclusions about previously exposed vaccinees are limited, since just six AZD1222 recipients were seropositive for SARS-CoV-2 at baseline. In the small 56-69-year group, the increase in depth fell short of significance, most likely because of low power. Participants were mostly white British, with more females than males. The authors suggested clonal diversity may have been underestimated. Epitopes outside the regions mutated in the B.1.351 and B.1.1.7 variants were reportedly recognized by nearly half of the unique spike-specific TCRs.

The CDR3 has 16 amino acids, counting the end cysteine and phenylalanine. CDR3 DNA is the only sequence kept; it has 48 bases, read in frame from the first base. For CDR1 and CDR2, the germline V gene lists MGHRA and YSYEKL. Trimming accounts for 0 bases at V and 2 bases at J, while the number of junction bases matched to no gene is 5. The time point tag for this specimen amounts to: about 28 days (+/-7) after the second vaccine dose. Because spike-specific TCR depth and breadth did not differ between the two schedules, AZD1222 recipients who got a second dose at roughly 4 weeks were pooled with those who got a second dose at roughly 12 weeks. Vaccinee samples were obtained from the UK trials COV001 and COV002, which included a single-blind randomized controlled phase 2/3 trial of AZD1222 (ChAdOx1 nCoV-19) in healthy adults. For TCRbeta chain sequencing, PBMC samples were collected from trial participants at day 0 and at day 28 after the second dose.

The CDR3 regions of human TCRbeta chains were analyzed by immunosequencing. The original methods were these. Repertoire TCRs were checked for matches against a reference library of SARS-CoV-2-specific TCRs that had been generated using the MIRA antigen-specificity platform. Breadth was defined as the fraction of unique TCRs that were SARS-CoV-2-associated. Depth was defined as the fraction of total T cells that were SARS-CoV-2-associated. Using the MIRA data, each spike-specific TCR was assigned both to the spike region to which the TCR was reactive and to a CD4 or CD8 class. Log10-transformed breadth and depth values were compared by one-way ANOVA with Sidak's multiple comparisons tests. TCRdb's version of the immuneACCESS table is confined to in-frame rearrangements and falls short of the full clone set. An unresolved V gene accounts for under half of the shortfall where checked; the remainder is of unknown origin. V, J and clone size were drawn from that table, and D and trimming were deduced from the DNA. The sample profile shows about 150,000 clones; under 95% of them were found once. The ten most abundant clones make up approximately 3.6% of the sample.

Notes on this clone: The clone's antigen remains unknown. Per-base qualities were not stored, and no clone one base away is much larger.

The sequencing used peripheral blood, collected 28 days after the second AZD1222 dose. The receptor was derived from an adult who received the AZD1222 COVID-19 vaccine. The rearranged chain carries TRBV4-1 and TRBJ2-7; a stretch of 9 junction bases matches TRBD2. The bases are TGCGCCAGCAGCCAAGATTTAGCGGGAGACCCCTACGAGCAGTACTTC. Translated, this is CASSQDLAGDPYEQYF.